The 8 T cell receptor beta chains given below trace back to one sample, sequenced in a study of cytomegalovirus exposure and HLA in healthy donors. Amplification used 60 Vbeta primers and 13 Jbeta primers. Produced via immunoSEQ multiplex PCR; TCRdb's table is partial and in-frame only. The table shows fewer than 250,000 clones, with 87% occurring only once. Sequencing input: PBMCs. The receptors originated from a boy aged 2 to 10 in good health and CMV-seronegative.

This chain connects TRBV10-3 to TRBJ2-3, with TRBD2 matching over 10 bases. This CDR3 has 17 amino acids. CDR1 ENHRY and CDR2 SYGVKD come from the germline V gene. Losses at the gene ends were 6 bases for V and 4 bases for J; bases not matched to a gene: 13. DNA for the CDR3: TGTGCCATCAGGCCCTCCCCGAGCGGGGGGGCCTCAGATACGCAGTATTTT. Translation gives CAIRPSPSGGASDTQYF.

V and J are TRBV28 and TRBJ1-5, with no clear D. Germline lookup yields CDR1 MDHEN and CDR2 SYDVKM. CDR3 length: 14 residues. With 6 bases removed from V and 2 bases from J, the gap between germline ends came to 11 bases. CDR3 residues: CASSRTARNQPQHF. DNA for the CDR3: TGTGCCAGCAGCCGGACTGCCCGCAATCAGCCCCAGCATTTT. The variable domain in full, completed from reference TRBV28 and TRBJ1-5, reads DVKVTQSSRYLVKRTGEKVFLECVQDMDHENMFWYRQDPGLGLRLIYFSYDVKMKEKGDIPEGYSVSREKKERFSLILESASTNQTSMYLCASSRTARNQPQHFGDGTRLSIL.

The CDR3 sequence: CASSSSPNYGYTF. For the CDR3, the DNA is TGTGCCAGTAGTAGTAGCCCCAATTATGGCTACACCTTC. The chain combines TRBV19 with TRBJ1-2; D not certain. This CDR3 has 13 amino acids. V gave up 4 bases and J gave up 5 bases, with 11 bases separating them. Germline-derived CDR1 and CDR2 are LNHDA and SQIVND (reference sequence).

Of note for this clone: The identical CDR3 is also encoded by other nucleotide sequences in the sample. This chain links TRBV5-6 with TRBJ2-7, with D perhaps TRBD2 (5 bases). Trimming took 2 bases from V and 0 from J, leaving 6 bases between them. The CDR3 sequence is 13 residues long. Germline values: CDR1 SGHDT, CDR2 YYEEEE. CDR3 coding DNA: TGTGCCAGCAGCTTAGGGAGCTCCTACGAGCAGTACTTC. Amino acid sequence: CASSLGSSYEQYF. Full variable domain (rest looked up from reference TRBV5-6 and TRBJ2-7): DAGVTQSPTHLIKTRGQQVTLRCSPKSGHDTVSWYQQALGQGPQFIFQYYEEEERQRGNFPDRFSGHQFPNYSSELNVNALLLGDSALYLCASSLGSSYEQYFGPGTRLTVT.

The CDR3 loop reads CASSEEVGLAGASYYEQYF. DNA of the CDR3: TGTGCCAGCAGTGAGGAGGTCGGGCTAGCGGGGGCCTCGTACTACGAGCAGTACTTC. The V call is TRBV2, the J call TRBJ2-7; TRBD2 agrees at 10 bases. CDR3 length equals 19 residues. Germline V gene lookup returns CDR1 SNHLY and CDR2 FYNNEI. Trimming removed 3 bases from V and 3 bases from J; junction bases left unmatched: 17.

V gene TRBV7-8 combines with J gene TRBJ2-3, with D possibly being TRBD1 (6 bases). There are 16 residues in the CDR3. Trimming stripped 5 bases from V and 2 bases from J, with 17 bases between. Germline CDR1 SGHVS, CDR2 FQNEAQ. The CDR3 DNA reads TGTGCCAGCAGCCCTAAGAGGACAGCGATCACAGATACGCAGTATTTT. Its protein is CASSPKRTAITDTQYF.

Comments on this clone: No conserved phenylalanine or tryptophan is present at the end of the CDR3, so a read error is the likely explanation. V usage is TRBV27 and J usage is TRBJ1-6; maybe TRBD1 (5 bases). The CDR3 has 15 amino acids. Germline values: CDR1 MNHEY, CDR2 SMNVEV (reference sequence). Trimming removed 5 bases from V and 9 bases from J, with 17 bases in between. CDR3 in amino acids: CASSQTKGSGSPLHL. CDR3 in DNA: TGTGCCAGCAGTCAAACAAAGGGGTCTGGTTCACCCCTCCACCTT.

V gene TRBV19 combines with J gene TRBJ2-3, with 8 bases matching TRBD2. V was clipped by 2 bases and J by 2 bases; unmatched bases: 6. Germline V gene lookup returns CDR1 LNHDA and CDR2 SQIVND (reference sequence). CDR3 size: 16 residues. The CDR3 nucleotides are TGTGCCAGTAGTATAACGGGACTAGGGTTCACAGATACGCAGTATTTT. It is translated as CASSITGLGFTDTQYF.